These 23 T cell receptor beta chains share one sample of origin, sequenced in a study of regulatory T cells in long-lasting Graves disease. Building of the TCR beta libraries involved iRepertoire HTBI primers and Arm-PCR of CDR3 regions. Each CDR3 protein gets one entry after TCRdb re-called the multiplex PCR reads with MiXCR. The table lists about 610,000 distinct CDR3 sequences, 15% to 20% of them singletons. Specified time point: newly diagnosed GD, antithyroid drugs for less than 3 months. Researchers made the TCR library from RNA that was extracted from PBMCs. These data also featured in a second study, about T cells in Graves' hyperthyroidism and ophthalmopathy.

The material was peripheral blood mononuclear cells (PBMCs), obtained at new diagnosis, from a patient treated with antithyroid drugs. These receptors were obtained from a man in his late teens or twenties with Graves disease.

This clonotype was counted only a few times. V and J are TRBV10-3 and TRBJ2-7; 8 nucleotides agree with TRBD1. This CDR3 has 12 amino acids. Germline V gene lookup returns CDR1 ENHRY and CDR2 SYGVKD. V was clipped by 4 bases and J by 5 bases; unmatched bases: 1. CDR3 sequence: CAISGQGNEQYF. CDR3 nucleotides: TGTGCCATCAGTGGACAGGGGAACGAGCAGTACTTC.

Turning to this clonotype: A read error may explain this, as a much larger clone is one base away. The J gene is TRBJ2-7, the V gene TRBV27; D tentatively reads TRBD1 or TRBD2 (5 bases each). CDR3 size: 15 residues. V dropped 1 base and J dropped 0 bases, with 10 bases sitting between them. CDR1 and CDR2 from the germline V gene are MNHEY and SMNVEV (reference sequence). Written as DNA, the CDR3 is TGTGCCAGCAGTTTATGGGGGATAAGCTCCTACGAGCAGTACTTC. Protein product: CASSLWGISSYEQYF.

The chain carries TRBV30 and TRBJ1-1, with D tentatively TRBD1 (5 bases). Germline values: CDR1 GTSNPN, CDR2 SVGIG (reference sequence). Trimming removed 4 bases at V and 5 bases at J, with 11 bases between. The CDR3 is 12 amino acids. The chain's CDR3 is CAWTPGLTEAFF. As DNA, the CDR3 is TGTGCCTGGACCCCAGGGTTAACTGAAGCTTTCTTT.

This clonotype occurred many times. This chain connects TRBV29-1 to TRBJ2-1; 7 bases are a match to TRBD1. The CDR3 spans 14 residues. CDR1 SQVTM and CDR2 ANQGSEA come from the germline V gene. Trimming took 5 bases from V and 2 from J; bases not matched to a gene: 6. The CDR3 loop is CSVTTTGTYNEQFF. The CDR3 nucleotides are TGCAGCGTTACCACGACAGGGACCTACAATGAGCAGTTCTTC.

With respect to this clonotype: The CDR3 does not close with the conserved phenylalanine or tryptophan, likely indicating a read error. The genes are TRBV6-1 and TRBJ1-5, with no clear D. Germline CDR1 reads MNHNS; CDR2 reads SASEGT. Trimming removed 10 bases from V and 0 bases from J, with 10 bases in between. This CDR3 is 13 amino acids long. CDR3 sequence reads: CATSTYSNQPQHL. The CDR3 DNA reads TGTGCCACCTCTACTTATAGCAATCAGCCCCAGCATCTT.

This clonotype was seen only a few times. In nucleotides, the CDR3 is TGTGCCAGCAGCCATGCGACTTTTATAGCGGGGATGAGAGATGAGCAGTTCTTC. Translating it yields CASSHATFIAGMRDEQFF. This chain uses TRBV3-1 with TRBJ2-1; 8 bases agree with TRBD2. In germline, CDR1 is LGHDT, CDR2 YNNKEL (reference sequence). V lost 3 bases, J lost 8 bases, and 18 bases stayed unmatched. This CDR3 contains 18 residues.

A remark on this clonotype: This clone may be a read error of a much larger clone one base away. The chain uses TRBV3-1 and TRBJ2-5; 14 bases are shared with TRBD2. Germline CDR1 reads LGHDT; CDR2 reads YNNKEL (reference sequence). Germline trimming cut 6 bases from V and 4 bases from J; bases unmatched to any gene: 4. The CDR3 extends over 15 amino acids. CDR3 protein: CASRGTSGRGETQYF. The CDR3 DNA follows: TGTGCCAGCAGGGGGACTAGCGGGAGAGGAGAGACCCAGTACTTC.

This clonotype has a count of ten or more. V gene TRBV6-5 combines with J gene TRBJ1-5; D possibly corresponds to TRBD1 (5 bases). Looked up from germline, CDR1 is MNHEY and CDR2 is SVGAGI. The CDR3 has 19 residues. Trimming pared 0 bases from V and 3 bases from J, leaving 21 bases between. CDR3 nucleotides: TGTGCCAGCAGTTACTCGATAGGAAGGGGCGGCGGAAACAATCAGCCCCAGCATTTT. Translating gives CASSYSIGRGGGNNQPQHF.

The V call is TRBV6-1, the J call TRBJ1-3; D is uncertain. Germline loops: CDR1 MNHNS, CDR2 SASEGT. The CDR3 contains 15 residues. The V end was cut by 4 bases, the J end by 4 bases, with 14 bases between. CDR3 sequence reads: CASSGVGVRGNTIYF. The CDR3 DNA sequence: TGTGCCAGCAGTGGGGTCGGTGTAAGAGGAAACACCATATATTTT.

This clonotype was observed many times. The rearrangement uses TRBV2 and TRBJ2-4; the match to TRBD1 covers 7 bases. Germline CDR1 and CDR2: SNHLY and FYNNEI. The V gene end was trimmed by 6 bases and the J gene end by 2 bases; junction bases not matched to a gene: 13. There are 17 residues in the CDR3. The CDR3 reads CASSLETGFMTKNIQYF. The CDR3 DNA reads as TGTGCCAGCAGCCTAGAGACAGGGTTTATGACCAAAAACATTCAGTACTTC.

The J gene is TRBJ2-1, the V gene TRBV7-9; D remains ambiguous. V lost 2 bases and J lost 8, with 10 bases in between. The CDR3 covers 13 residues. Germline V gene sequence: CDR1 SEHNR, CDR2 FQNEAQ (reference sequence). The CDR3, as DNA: TGTGCCAGCAGCTTACCAGGTACGGATGAGCAGTTCTTC. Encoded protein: CASSLPGTDEQFF. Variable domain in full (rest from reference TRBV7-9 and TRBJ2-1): DTGVSQNPRHKITKRGQNVTFRCDPISEHNRLYWYRQTLGQGPEFLTYFQNEAQLEKSRLLSDRFSAERPKGSFSTLEIQRTEQGDSAMYLCASSLPGTDEQFFGPGTRLTVL.

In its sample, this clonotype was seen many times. The CDR3 spells CASSDRGWQPQHF. The CDR3, as DNA: TGTGCCAGCAGTGATAGGGGCTGGCAGCCCCAGCATTTT. This sequence joins TRBV2 and TRBJ1-5; possible D gene TRBD1, 5 bases. Trimming removed 3 bases from V and 7 bases from J, with 10 bases in between. CDR3 length equals 13 residues. Germline V gene sequence: CDR1 SNHLY, CDR2 FYNNEI.

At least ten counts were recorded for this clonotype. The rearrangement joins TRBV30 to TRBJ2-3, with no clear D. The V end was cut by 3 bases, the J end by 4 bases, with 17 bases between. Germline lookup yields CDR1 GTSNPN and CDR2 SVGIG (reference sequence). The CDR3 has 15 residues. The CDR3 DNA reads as TGTGCCTGGAGCCCGACCCCTAGGGTAGCAGATACGCAGTATTTT. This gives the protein CAWSPTPRVADTQYF.

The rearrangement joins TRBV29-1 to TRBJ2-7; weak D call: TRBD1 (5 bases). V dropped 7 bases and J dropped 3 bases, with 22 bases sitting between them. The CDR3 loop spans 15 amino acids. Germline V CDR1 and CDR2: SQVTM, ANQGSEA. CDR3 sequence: CSAFKQGTLFYEQYF. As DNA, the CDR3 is TGCAGCGCCTTTAAGCAGGGTACCCTATTCTACGAGCAGTACTTC.

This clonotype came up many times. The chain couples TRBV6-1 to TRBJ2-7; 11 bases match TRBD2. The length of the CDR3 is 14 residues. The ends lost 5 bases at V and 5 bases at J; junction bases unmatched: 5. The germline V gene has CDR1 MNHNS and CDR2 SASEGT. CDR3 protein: CASSPRLAGNEQYF. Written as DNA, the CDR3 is TGTGCCAGCAGTCCTCGACTAGCGGGAAACGAGCAGTACTTC.

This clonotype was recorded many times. CDR3 protein: CASSQEGFHLEANEKLFF. The CDR3 nucleotides read TGTGCCAGCAGCCAAGAGGGGTTTCACTTGGAGGCTAATGAAAAACTGTTTTTT. The chain links TRBV3-1 to TRBJ1-4; D not resolved. The CDR3 loop spans 18 amino acids. V was shortened by 0 bases and J by 3 bases, with 17 bases between the two germline ends. Germline lookup yields CDR1 LGHDT and CDR2 YNNKEL (reference sequence).

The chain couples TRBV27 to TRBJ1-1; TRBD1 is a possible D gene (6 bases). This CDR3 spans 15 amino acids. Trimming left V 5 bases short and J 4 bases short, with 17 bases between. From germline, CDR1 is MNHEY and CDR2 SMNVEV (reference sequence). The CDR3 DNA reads TGTGCCAGCAGTGCCACATCCACAGGGAGCACTGAAGCTTTCTTT. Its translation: CASSATSTGSTEAFF.

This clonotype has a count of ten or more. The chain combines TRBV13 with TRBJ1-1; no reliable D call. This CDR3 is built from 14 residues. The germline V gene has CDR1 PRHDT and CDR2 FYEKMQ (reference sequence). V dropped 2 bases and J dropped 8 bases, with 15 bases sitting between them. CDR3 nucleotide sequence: TGTGCCAGCAGCTTACTCGGGAGGAAGGCGGAAGCTTTCTTT. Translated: CASSLLGRKAEAFF.

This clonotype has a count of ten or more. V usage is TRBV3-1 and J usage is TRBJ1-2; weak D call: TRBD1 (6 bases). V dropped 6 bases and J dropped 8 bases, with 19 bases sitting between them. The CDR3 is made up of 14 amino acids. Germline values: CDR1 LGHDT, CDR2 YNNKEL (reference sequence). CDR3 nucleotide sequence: TGTGCCAGCAGGCCTACGACAGGTTTGAGGGGCTACACCTTC. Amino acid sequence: CASRPTTGLRGYTF.

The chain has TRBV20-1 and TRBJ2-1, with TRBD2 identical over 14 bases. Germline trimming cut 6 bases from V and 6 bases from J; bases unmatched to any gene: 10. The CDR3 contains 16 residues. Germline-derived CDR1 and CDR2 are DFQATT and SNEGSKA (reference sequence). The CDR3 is CSARGTSGRLGNEQFF. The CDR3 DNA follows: TGCAGTGCGCGTGGGACTAGCGGGAGATTGGGCAATGAGCAGTTCTTC.

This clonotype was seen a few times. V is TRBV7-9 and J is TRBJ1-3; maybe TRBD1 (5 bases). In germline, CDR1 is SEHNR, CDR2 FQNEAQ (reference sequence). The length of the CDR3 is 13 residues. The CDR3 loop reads CTGRQSSGNTIYF. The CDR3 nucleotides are TGTACAGGTCGGCAGAGCTCTGGAAACACCATATATTTT.

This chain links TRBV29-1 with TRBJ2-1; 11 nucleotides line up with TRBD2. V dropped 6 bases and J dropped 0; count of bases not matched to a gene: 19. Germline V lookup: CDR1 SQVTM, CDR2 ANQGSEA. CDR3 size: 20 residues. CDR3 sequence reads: CSVSLAPGLAVVSSYNEQFF. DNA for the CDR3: TGCAGCGTCAGTCTAGCCCCGGGACTAGCGGTTGTGAGCTCCTACAATGAGCAGTTCTTC.

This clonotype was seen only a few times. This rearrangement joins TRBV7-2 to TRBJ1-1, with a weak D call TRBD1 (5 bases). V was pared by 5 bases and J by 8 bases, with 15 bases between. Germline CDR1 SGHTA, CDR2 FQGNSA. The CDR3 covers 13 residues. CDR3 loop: CASSRNRQLEAFF. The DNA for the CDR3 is TGTGCCAGCAGCCGTAACCGACAGTTGGAAGCTTTCTTT.